The 16 T cell receptor beta chains below were found in one sample sequenced in a study of breast tumors, draining lymph nodes, adjacent tissues. Axillary draining lymph nodes of breast cancer patients supplied the node samples. TCRdb passed the multiplex PCR reads through MiXCR, listing each CDR3 protein once. The table has roughly 120,000 distinct CDR3 sequences, approximately 20% seen once. The sample was axillary lymph node tissue. These receptors were collected from a female donor with breast cancer. Some clones in this sample may be carry-over from other donors' samples.

At least ten counts were recorded for this clonotype. The chain is built from TRBV7-9 and TRBJ1-5; no definite D call. Trimming took 3 bases from V and 2 from J, leaving 11 bases between them. The CDR3 has 15 amino acids. In germline, CDR1 is SEHNR, CDR2 FQNEAQ (reference sequence). CDR3 DNA: TGTGCCAGCAGCTTCGGAGGGCATGGCAATCAGCCCCAGCATTTT. This gives the protein CASSFGGHGNQPQHF.

Comments on this clonotype: A read error is possible here, since a much larger clone lies one base away. This chain uses TRBV5-1 with TRBJ1-4; weak D call: TRBD1 (6 bases). This CDR3 has 14 residues. Germline V gives CDR1 SGHRS, CDR2 YFSETQ. In DNA form, the CDR3 reads TGCGCCAACAGCTTGGGACATACTCGGGAAAAACTGTTTTTT. It encodes CANSLGHTREKLFF. Full variable domain (rest looked up from reference TRBV5-1 and TRBJ1-4): KAGVTQTPRYLIKTRGQQVTLSCSPISGHRSVSWYQQTPGQGLQFLFEYFSETQRNKGNFPGRFSGRQFSNSRSEMNVSTLELGDSALYLCANSLGHTREKLFFGSGTQLSVL.

This clonotype was seen a few times. The chain employs TRBV6-1 and TRBJ1-4, with D possibly matching TRBD1 (5 bases). Germline V CDR1 and CDR2: MNHNS, SASEGT. V gave up 10 bases and J gave up 0 bases, with 12 bases separating them. This CDR3 is built from 14 residues. This chain's CDR3 is CATHKTATNEKLFF. CDR3 DNA: TGTGCCACCCACAAGACAGCAACTAATGAAAAACTGTTTTTT.

In this sample, this clonotype turned up many times. The V and J genes are TRBV20-1 and TRBJ2-7; 9 bases map to TRBD2. CDR3 size: 14 residues. In germline, CDR1 is DFQATT, CDR2 SNEGSKA (reference sequence). The junction had 6 bases not matched to a gene; V was cut back by 3 bases and J by 3 bases. CDR3 in amino acids: CSASGTSSFYEQYF. The CDR3 DNA reads TGCAGTGCTAGCGGGACTAGCTCCTTCTACGAGCAGTACTTC.

At least ten counts were recorded for this clonotype. The chain joins TRBV7-3 to TRBJ2-1; 10 bases match TRBD1. Germline values: CDR1 SGHTA, CDR2 FQGTGA. The length of the CDR3 is 15 residues. V lost 4 bases, J lost 6 bases, and 6 bases stayed unmatched. CDR3 sequence: CASSSGQGPLNEQFF. The CDR3 DNA is TGTGCCAGCAGCTCGGGACAGGGGCCCCTCAATGAGCAGTTCTTC.

There are many counts of this clonotype. The chain recombines TRBV4-1 with TRBJ2-1; 8 bases are shared with TRBD1. This CDR3 region has 18 residues. Losses at the gene ends were 1 base for V and 4 bases for J; bases not matched to a gene: 12. Germline V gene data show CDR1 as MGHRA and CDR2 as YSYEKL. Here the CDR3 DNA reads TGCGCCAGCAGCCAAGTTTTGTATGGACAGGGAGATTACAATGAGCAGTTCTTC. Protein product: CASSQVLYGQGDYNEQFF.

This clonotype was seen a few times. This rearrangement joins TRBV12-3 or TRBV12-4 to TRBJ1-5; D is undetermined. The CDR3 runs to 14 residues. Trimming removed 3 bases at V and 3 bases at J, with 9 bases between. The CDR3 DNA sequence: TGTGCCAGCAGTTTTCAAGGTACCAATCAGCCCCAGCATTTT. This codes for CASSFQGTNQPQHF.

Concerning this clonotype: This CDR3 fails to terminate in the conserved phenylalanine or tryptophan, so it likely reflects a read error. It is unclear where the CDR3 begins or ends on the DNA, so no DNA is shown, and the CDR3 is as TCRdb lists it. The chain joins TRBV5-1 to TRBJ2-7; the table's D gene call, TRBD2, was not cross checked with the DNA. Germline-derived CDR1 and CDR2 are SGHRS and YFSETQ. The CDR3 spans 11 residues, counting both ends. CDR3 loop: CASSLVVPTSG.

This clonotype was detected ten times or more. The rearrangement uses TRBV20-1 and TRBJ1-5; the D gene is possibly TRBD1 (6 bases). V lost 6 bases, J lost 9 bases, and 18 bases lay in between. The CDR3 has 13 amino acids. In germline, CDR1 is DFQATT, CDR2 SNEGSKA (reference sequence). The CDR3 is CSASRIQGAPQHF. For the CDR3, the DNA is TGCAGTGCCAGCCGGATACAGGGAGCGCCCCAGCATTTT.

Ten or more counts support this clonotype. V usage is TRBV5-8 and J usage is TRBJ2-3; D remains unclear. The CDR3 totals 10 residues. Trimming took 6 bases from V and 7 from J, leaving 6 bases between them. Germline CDR1 reads SGHTS; CDR2 reads YDEGEE. The CDR3 protein is CASIPNTQYF. CDR3 sequence (DNA): TGTGCCAGCATCCCTAATACGCAGTATTTT.

About this clonotype itself: A much more abundant neighbour one base away suggests this may be a read error. The J gene is TRBJ1-4, the V gene TRBV5-1, with unresolved D. From germline, CDR1 is SGHRS and CDR2 YFSETQ. The CDR3 extends over 14 amino acids. CDR3 in amino acids: CASSLGGIGEELFF. The CDR3 DNA reads as TGCGCCAGCAGCTTGGGGGGTATCGGTGAAGAACTGTTTTTT.

This rearrangement joins TRBV20-1 to TRBJ1-4; 8 nucleotides line up with TRBD1. The CDR3 is made up of 14 amino acids. Germline V gene sequence: CDR1 DFQATT, CDR2 SNEGSKA (reference sequence). Trimming cost V 0 bases and J 6 bases; bases outside gene matches: 3. Written as DNA, the CDR3 is TGCAGTGCTAGAGATGAGACAGGGGATGAAAAACTGTTTTTT. Translating gives CSARDETGDEKLFF.

Of note for this clonotype: A much bigger clone sits one base away, suggesting this may be a read error. This chain connects TRBV5-1 to TRBJ2-2, with D perhaps matching TRBD1 (5 bases). From germline, CDR1 is SGHRS and CDR2 YFSETQ. Between the trimmed V and J ends, which lost 4 bases and 3 bases, there was a span of 10 bases. This CDR3 spans 14 amino acids. The CDR3 DNA reads TGCGCCAGCAGCCCTGGGGCACACACCGGGGAGCTGTTTTTT. It codes for CASSPGAHTGELFF.

The gene calls are TRBV20-1 and TRBJ2-1; D is unclear. V gave up 1 base and J gave up 4 bases, with 14 bases separating them. Germline V gives CDR1 DFQATT, CDR2 SNEGSKA (reference sequence). The CDR3 length is 15 residues. CDR3 bases: TGCAGTGCTAGAGGAAAGGGTCGTGGGTACAATGAGCAGTTCTTC. Its protein is CSARGKGRGYNEQFF.

There are many counts of this clonotype. The rearrangement joins TRBV6-1 to TRBJ1-5; perhaps TRBD1 as D (6 bases). V lost 3 bases and J lost 9, with 15 bases in between. CDR1 MNHNS and CDR2 SASEGT come from the germline V gene. There are 14 residues in the CDR3. CDR3 bases: TGTGCCAGCAGTGACCTACAGGGTCTCGGGCCCCAGCATTTT. It specifies CASSDLQGLGPQHF.

The chain couples TRBV27 to TRBJ1-1, with D unresolved. Germline V gene data show CDR1 as MNHEY and CDR2 as SMNVEV (reference sequence). This CDR3 contains 15 residues. V was pared by 6 bases and J by 0 bases, with 14 bases between. The CDR3 DNA is TGTGCCAGCAGCACCGATAAAAGGGTGAACACTGAAGCTTTCTTT. It is translated as CASSTDKRVNTEAFF.